What follows are 26 T cell receptor beta chains derived from one specimen sequenced in a study of tumor-infiltrating lymphocytes in glioblastoma multiforme (dated by TCRdb to about 2017). The run used an Illumina HiSeq 2500. Using a modified ARM-PCR protocol with multiple V-beta primers and a C-beta primer, the team built TCRB libraries from RNA through three nested multiplex PCR rounds. The public reads were reanalyzed by TCRdb: fastp trimming at Q25, MiXCR alignment, in-frame beta chains only. CDR3 protein duplicates are merged, each entry listing the most common genes and DNA. The table for this sample lists approximately 30,000 distinct CDR3 sequences; roughly three fifths of them were counted only once. The leading ten clones occupy around a third of the sample. Sequencing was done on a sample of brain tumor tissue. The receptors were gathered from a male donor with glioblastoma.

Concerning this clonotype: Given a much more abundant clone one base away, this may be a read error. The chain combines TRBV28 with TRBJ2-3; D remains ambiguous. This CDR3 has 14 residues. Trimming pared 6 bases from V and 0 bases from J, leaving 10 bases between. From germline, CDR1 is MDHEN and CDR2 SYDVKM. DNA of the CDR3: TGTGCCAGCAGGTTTATATATAGCACAGATACGCAGTATTTT. Translated, it gives CASRFIYSTDTQYF. The whole variable domain, remainder taken from reference TRBV28 and TRBJ2-3, is DVKVTQSSRYLVKRTGEKVFLECVQDMDHENMFWYRQDPGLGLRLIYFSYDVKMKEKGDIPEGYSVSREKKERFSLILESASTNQTSMYLCASRFIYSTDTQYFGPGTRLTVL.

This clonotype occurred many times. The V call is TRBV29-1, the J call TRBJ2-3; D call uncertain. V was shortened by 3 bases and J by 0 bases, with 13 bases between the two germline ends. CDR1 is SQVTM, CDR2 ANQGSEA, per germline. The CDR3 runs 15 residues. CDR3 DNA: TGCAGCGTTGAGGGCCCATACACTAGCACAGATACGCAGTATTTT. It specifies CSVEGPYTSTDTQYF.

Of note for this clonotype: This sequence may be a read error, since a much larger clone differs from it by one base. The CDR3 ends on some other residue instead of the conserved phenylalanine or tryptophan, so this is likely a read error. The chain combines TRBV20-1 with TRBJ2-1; 7 bases agree with TRBD2. Germline lookup yields CDR1 DFQATT and CDR2 SNEGSKA (reference sequence). J was trimmed by 3 bases and V by 1 base; bases with no gene match: 9. This CDR3 has 16 residues. The CDR3 DNA reads as TGCAGTGCTAGAGCGATTGTTAGCGGGTTCTACAATGAGCAGTTCCTC. Translated: CSARAIVSGFYNEQFL.

Sample share makes this clonotype large. The chain has TRBV29-1 and TRBJ2-7, with D possibly TRBD1 on 6 matching bases. The ends were cut back, 4 bases at V and 3 bases at J, with 16 bases in the middle. Germline values: CDR1 SQVTM, CDR2 ANQGSEA. This CDR3 is built from 14 residues. The CDR3 DNA reads TGCAGCGTTGTGGGGGACAAGGGCTTCTACGAGCAGTACTTC. Protein product: CSVVGDKGFYEQYF.

Comment on this clonotype: The CDR3 does not end in the conserved phenylalanine or tryptophan, so this is likely a read error. This chain uses TRBV20-1 with TRBJ2-4, with 9 positions matching TRBD1. The germline V gene encodes CDR1 DFQATT and CDR2 SNEGSKA (reference sequence). The CDR3 length is 19 residues. The CDR3 sequence is CSARDPDRGIRKAKNIQYS. The CDR3 DNA follows: TGCAGTGCTAGAGACCCCGACAGGGGGATTCGGAAAGCCAAAAACATCCAGTACTCC.

The chain employs TRBV6-2 or TRBV6-3 and TRBJ1-2; D not resolved. V lost 8 bases to trimming and J lost 7 bases, with 8 bases between them. The germline CDR1 and CDR2 sequences are MNHEY and SVGEGT. CDR3 length: 10 residues. The CDR3 nucleotides are TGTGCCAGCCCCTTCACTGGCTACACCTTC. This gives the protein CASPFTGYTF.

Many counts were recorded for this clonotype. The chain uses TRBV30 and TRBJ2-7; D uncertain. V was shortened by 3 bases and J by 1 base, with 13 bases between the two germline ends. The CDR3 runs 14 residues. Germline CDR1 GTSNPN, CDR2 SVGIG (reference sequence). CDR3 sequence (DNA): TGTGCCTGGAGGAATTCAGGTACTTCCTACGAGCAGTACTTC. As protein: CAWRNSGTSYEQYF.

As for this clonotype: A much more abundant neighbour one base away suggests this may be a read error. The CDR3 DNA reads TGTGCCTGCAGATTGTTAAACGAGCAGTACTTC. Its translation is CACRLLNEQYF. This chain joins TRBV5-5 and TRBJ2-7; the D is unclear. This CDR3 comprises 11 residues. Per germline, CDR1 SGHKS and CDR2 YYEKEE (reference sequence). The whole variable domain, remainder taken from reference TRBV5-5 and TRBJ2-7, is DAGVTQSPTHLIKTRGQQVTLRCSPISGHKSVSWYQQVLGQGPQFIFQYYEKEERGRGNFPDRFSARQFPNYSSELNVNALLLGDSALYLCACRLLNEQYFGPGTRLTVT.

The sample holds a few counts of this clonotype. Since the CDR3 does not end with the conserved phenylalanine or tryptophan, this likely comes from a read error. The rearrangement uses TRBV29-1 and TRBJ2-3; maybe TRBD2 (6 bases). Per the germline V gene, CDR1 is SQVTM and CDR2 is ANQGSEA. The CDR3 is 13 residues long. This chain's CDR3 is CSVAGTRTGTQYY. CDR3 nucleotide sequence: TGCAGCGTAGCCGGGACTCGCACAGGTACGCAGTATTAC.

J is TRBJ2-1 and V is TRBV20-1, with 10 bases fitting TRBD2. This CDR3 is built from 17 residues. Trimming removed 6 bases from V and 7 bases from J; junction bases left unmatched: 18. Germline V gene lookup returns CDR1 DFQATT and CDR2 SNEGSKA (reference sequence). The CDR3 bases are TGCAGTGCCTCGATCAGCGGGAGGGCCCTTAGATATAATGAGCAGTTCTTC. This encodes CSASISGRALRYNEQFF.

A note on this clonotype: One junction end disagrees with the germline gene, perhaps due to a read error. The chain is built from TRBV4-1 and TRBJ2-1; no clear D gene. This CDR3 is built from 17 residues. CDR1 and CDR2 (germline): MGHRA, YSYEKL. CDR3 bases: TGCGCCTGCAGCCAAGGGATTGGAAGGAGCTCCCACAATGAGCAGTTCTTC. It yields the protein CACSQGIGRSSHNEQFF.

This chain connects TRBV5-4 to TRBJ1-2; TRBD1 is a possible D gene (6 bases). Trimming took 4 bases from V and 12 from J, leaving 34 bases between them. There are 18 residues in the CDR3. Germline-derived CDR1 and CDR2 are SGHNT and YYREEE (reference sequence). For the CDR3, the DNA is TGTGCCAGCAGCACACGGGACCGGGACACAGTTTTTAACTATGGTCACACCTTC. It encodes CASSTRDRDTVFNYGHTF.

There are many counts of this clonotype. The chain combines TRBV28 with TRBJ2-7; the D is unclear. CDR1 is MDHEN and CDR2 is SYDVKM in the germline V gene. The ends were cut back, 4 bases at V and 3 bases at J, with 7 bases in the middle. The CDR3 runs 12 residues. The CDR3 nucleotides are TGTGCCAGCAGTTCTGGTTTCTACGAGCAGTACTTC. This gives the protein CASSSGFYEQYF.

As to this clonotype: The conserved final phenylalanine or tryptophan is absent from the CDR3, which likely points to a read error. The gene calls are TRBV11-2 and TRBJ2-7; D call uncertain. V was clipped by 4 bases and J by 8 bases, with 9 bases between them. The CDR3 runs 11 residues. Germline lookup yields CDR1 SGHAT and CDR2 FQNNGV. The CDR3 DNA reads as TGTGCCAGCAGCTCGTATTTGCAGCAGTACCTC. It codes for CASSSYLQQYL.

Many counts were recorded for this clonotype. The V gene is TRBV5-1, the J gene TRBJ2-3; either TRBD1 or TRBD2 may fit D (7 bases each). CDR3 length: 15 residues. Germline CDR1 SGHRS, CDR2 YFSETQ. Between the trimmed V and J ends, which lost 5 bases and 5 bases, there was a span of 18 bases. CDR3 loop: CASRPGEGAIDTQYF. For the CDR3, the DNA is TGCGCCAGCAGACCCGGGGAGGGGGCAATAGATACGCAGTATTTT.

The gene calls are TRBV6-6 and TRBJ1-4; the match to TRBD1 covers 12 bases. The CDR3 loop spans 17 amino acids. Trimming cost V 10 bases and J 0 bases; bases outside gene matches: 9. In germline, CDR1 is MNHNY, CDR2 SVGAGI (reference sequence). CDR3 in amino acids: CATSRDRGRTTNEKLFF. For the CDR3, the DNA is TGTGCCACCAGCCGGGACAGGGGGCGAACAACTAATGAAAAACTGTTTTTT.

Of note for this clonotype: A junction boundary mismatches the germline segment, possibly from a read error. The J gene is TRBJ1-1, the V gene TRBV10-3, with D possibly matching TRBD1 (5 bases). This CDR3 is built from 13 residues. CDR1 is ENHRY and CDR2 is SYGVKD in the germline V gene. CDR3 bases: TGTGGCATCAGTGAGTCAGGGAAGGGTGAAGCTTTCTTT. Translated, it gives CGISESGKGEAFF.

This clonotype was recorded only once. A much larger clone differs by one base, so this may be a read error. The chain couples TRBV5-1 to TRBJ2-1, with D tentatively TRBD2 (5 bases). With 1 base removed from V and 9 bases from J, the gap between germline ends came to 20 bases. The CDR3 spans 16 residues. Germline V gene data show CDR1 as SGHRS and CDR2 as YFSETQ. The CDR3 DNA reads TGCGCCAGCAGCTTGCGCCCGGCGGACTTTTCCATTGAGCAGTTCTTC. Its translation: CASSLRPADFSIEQFF.

In its sample, this clonotype was seen a few times. The J gene is TRBJ1-1, the V gene TRBV11-2; tentatively, D is TRBD1 (5 bases). The CDR3 covers 15 residues. Trimming pared 1 base from V and 3 bases from J, leaving 12 bases between. The V gene's germline CDR1 is SGHAT and CDR2 FQNNGV. The CDR3: CASSLVGGMDTEAFF. The CDR3 DNA is TGTGCCAGCAGCTTAGTGGGGGGAATGGACACTGAAGCTTTCTTT.

On this clonotype: The junction departs from the called germline gene at one end, perhaps through a read error. This chain uses TRBV11-2 with TRBJ2-3; TRBD2 aligns across 9 bases. The CDR3 loop spans 14 amino acids. Germline-derived CDR1 and CDR2 are SGHAT and FQNNGV. The CDR3 sequence is CASLRGGVTDMQYF. The CDR3, as DNA: TGTGCCAGCTTGCGGGGGGGGGTCACAGATATGCAGTATTTT.

This chain joins TRBV7-3 and TRBJ2-7; 7 bases agree with TRBD1. The CDR3 covers 16 residues. Germline V gives CDR1 SGHTA, CDR2 FQGTGA. Trimming took 3 bases from V and 5 from J; bases not matched to a gene: 13. The CDR3 sequence: CASSLWWIQGKDEQYF. The CDR3 DNA reads TGTGCCAGCAGCTTGTGGTGGATACAGGGGAAAGACGAGCAGTACTTC.

V and J are TRBV2 and TRBJ1-5; 11 nucleotides match TRBD1. V trimming: 4 bases; J trimming: 2 bases; junction bases outside the gene matches: 4. The CDR3 totals 16 residues. Germline V gene sequence: CDR1 SNHLY, CDR2 FYNNEI. CDR3 amino acids: CASSGTGGAGNQPQHF. CDR3 nucleotides: TGTGCCAGCAGTGGGACAGGGGGCGCGGGCAATCAGCCCCAGCATTTT.

Details on this clonotype: Germline is not matched at one junction end, which may reflect a read error. The rearrangement joins TRBV12-3 or TRBV12-4 to TRBJ2-1; 14 bases match TRBD2. The CDR3 spans 18 residues. The CDR3 sequence: CAGSLGLAGGFSGDEQFF. The CDR3 nucleotides are TGTGCCGGCAGTTTAGGACTAGCGGGAGGCTTCTCTGGCGATGAGCAGTTCTTC.

By sample fraction, this clonotype is large. This chain links TRBV4-1 with TRBJ1-1; no reliable D call. The germline V gene has CDR1 MGHRA and CDR2 YSYEKL. This CDR3 contains 13 residues. Trimming took off 0 bases at V and 5 bases at J, with 7 bases between the two ends. The DNA for the CDR3 is TGCGCCAGCAGCCAAGAGATTTCGACTGAAGCTTTCTTT. It specifies CASSQEISTEAFF.

A remark on this clonotype: This clone may be a read error of a much larger clone one base away. V gene TRBV7-9 combines with J gene TRBJ1-3; tentative D call: TRBD1 (6 bases). Germline V lookup: CDR1 SEHNR, CDR2 FQNEAQ (reference sequence). The CDR3 sequence is 16 residues long. For the CDR3, the DNA is TGTGCCAGCAGCCACTGGGACACCACCTCTGGAAACGCCATATATTTT. This sequence encodes CASSHWDTTSGNAIYF.

The CDR3 loop is CTVASLNTGSLKGDTQYF. DNA of the CDR3: TGCACTGTCGCCTCACTAAATACCGGGAGTTTAAAAGGAGATACGCAGTATTTT. This chain joins TRBV29-1 and TRBJ2-3; tentatively, D is TRBD2 (6 bases). The germline CDR1 and CDR2 sequences are SQVTM and ANQGSEA. The CDR3 runs 18 residues.